The T cell receptor beta chain described here comes from a study of T cell repertoires in cytomegalovirus infection. Background on the study: It can be stated that public TCR beta signatures indicated CMV infection as well as a matching HLA type.

Study outcomes and limitations: The ex vivo response showed dominance by HLA-C-restricted CMV-specific TCR beta clonotypes. The cumulative frequency of public TCR beta families identified carriers of CMV plus the relevant HLA.

Germline lookup yields CDR1 SGHAT and CDR2 FQNNGV. CDR3 length: 14 residues. V shed 4 bases, J shed 4 bases, and the junction held 4 bases outside the gene matches. This clonotype was detected only a few times. Its antigen is still unknown. From the reads, TCRdb called clonotypes with MiXCR, one entry per CDR3 protein. Seen here are 51,000 or so distinct CDR3 sequences, 15% to 20% observed once, and the top ten hold roughly 78%. The chain recombines TRBV11-2 with TRBJ2-5, with 9 bases lining up with TRBD2. The sequences come from CD8+ T cells from cultured PBMCs, collected from culture after CMV antigen stimulation. The TCR was taken from a human donor in good health (CMV status not recorded). Some clones in this sample may be carry-over from other donors' samples. The CDR3 reads CASSSFSGGETQYF. The CDR3 DNA follows: TGTGCCAGCAGCTCCTTTAGCGGGGGAGAGACCCAGTACTTC.